This TCR beta chain was captured in a study of breast tumors, draining lymph nodes, adjacent tissues. Study conclusions and caveats: Data fit most tumor T cells coming from lymph node, expanding in tumor. Compared with lymph nodes, tumors were less diverse; compared with nontumor tissue, more. Luminal-like breast cancer showed significantly greater tumor-nontumor repertoire similarity than basal-like breast cancer did.

Axillary draining lymph nodes of breast cancer patients supplied the node samples. CDR3 size: 13 residues. The germline CDR1 and CDR2 sequences are MNHNS and SASEGT. With respect to this clonotype: Its target is not known. A much larger clone differs by one base, so this may be a read error.

TCRdb re-derived calls from the multiplex PCR reads in MiXCR, one entry per CDR3 protein. The table includes some 100,000 distinct CDR3 sequences, 21% detected once. The rearrangement joins TRBV6-1 to TRBJ1-3; 8 bases map to TRBD1. Material: axillary lymph node tissue. This sequence was found in a female donor with breast cancer. Some clones in this sample may be carry-over from other donors' samples. The CDR3 sequence is CASSEQGAHTIHF. In nucleotides, the CDR3 is TGTGCCAGCAGTGAACAGGGGGCCCACACCATACATTTT.